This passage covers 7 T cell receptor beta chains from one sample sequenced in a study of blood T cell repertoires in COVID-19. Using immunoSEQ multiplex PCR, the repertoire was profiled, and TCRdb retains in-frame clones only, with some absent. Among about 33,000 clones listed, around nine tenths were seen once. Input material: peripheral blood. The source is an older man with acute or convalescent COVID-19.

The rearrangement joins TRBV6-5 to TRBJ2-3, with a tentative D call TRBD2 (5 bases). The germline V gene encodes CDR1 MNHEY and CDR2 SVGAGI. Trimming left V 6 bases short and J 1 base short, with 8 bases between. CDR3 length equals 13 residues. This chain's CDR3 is CASRDGGTDTQYF. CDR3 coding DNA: TGTGCCAGCAGGGACGGGGGCACAGATACGCAGTATTTT.

The CDR3 loop is CASMAGGRTNQPQHF. The CDR3 DNA sequence: TGTGCCAGTATGGCGGGGGGAAGAACGAATCAGCCCCAGCATTTT. The rearrangement joins TRBV19 to TRBJ1-5; perhaps TRBD1 as D (5 bases). Germline V gene lookup returns CDR1 LNHDA and CDR2 SQIVND (reference sequence). This CDR3 contains 15 residues. V lost 7 bases to trimming and J lost 4 bases, with 17 bases between them. Combining the CDR3 with reference TRBV19 and TRBJ1-5 gives the whole variable domain DGGITQSPKYLFRKEGQNVTLSCEQNLNHDAMYWYRQDPGQGLRLIYYSQIVNDFQKGDIAEGYSVSREKKESFPLTVTSAQKNPTAFYLCASMAGGRTNQPQHFGDGTRLSIL.

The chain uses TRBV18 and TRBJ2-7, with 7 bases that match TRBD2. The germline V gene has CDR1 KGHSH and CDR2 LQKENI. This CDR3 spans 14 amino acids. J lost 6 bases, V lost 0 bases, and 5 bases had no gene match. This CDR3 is CASSPPAGAVEQYF. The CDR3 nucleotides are TGTGCCAGCTCACCACCGGCGGGAGCGGTCGAGCAGTACTTC.

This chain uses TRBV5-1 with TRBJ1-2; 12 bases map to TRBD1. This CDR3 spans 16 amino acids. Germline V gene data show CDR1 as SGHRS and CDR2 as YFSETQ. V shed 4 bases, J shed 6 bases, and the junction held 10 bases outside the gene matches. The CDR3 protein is CASSIRTGTGGDGYTF. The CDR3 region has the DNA TGCGCCAGCAGCATCCGCACCGGGACAGGGGGCGATGGCTACACCTTC.

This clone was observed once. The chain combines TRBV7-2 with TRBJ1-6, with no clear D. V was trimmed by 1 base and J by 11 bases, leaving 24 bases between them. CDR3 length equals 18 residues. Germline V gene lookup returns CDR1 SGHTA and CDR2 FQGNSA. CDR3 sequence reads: CASSLGYNSAAEEAPLHF. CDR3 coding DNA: TGTGCCAGCAGCTTAGGGTATAATTCTGCGGCGGAAGAGGCACCCCTCCACTTT.

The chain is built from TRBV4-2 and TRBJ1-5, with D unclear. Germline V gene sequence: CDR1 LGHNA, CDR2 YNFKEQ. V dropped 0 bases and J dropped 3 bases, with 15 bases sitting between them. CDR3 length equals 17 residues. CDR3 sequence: CASSQETRVPYNQPQHF. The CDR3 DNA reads TGTGCCAGCAGCCAAGAAACGAGGGTCCCCTACAATCAGCCCCAGCATTTT.

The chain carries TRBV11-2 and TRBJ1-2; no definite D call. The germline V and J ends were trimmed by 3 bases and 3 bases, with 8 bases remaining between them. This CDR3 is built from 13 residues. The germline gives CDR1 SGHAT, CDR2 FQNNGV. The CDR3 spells CASSFERDYGYTF. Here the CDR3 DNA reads TGTGCCAGCAGCTTCGAAAGAGACTATGGCTACACCTTC.